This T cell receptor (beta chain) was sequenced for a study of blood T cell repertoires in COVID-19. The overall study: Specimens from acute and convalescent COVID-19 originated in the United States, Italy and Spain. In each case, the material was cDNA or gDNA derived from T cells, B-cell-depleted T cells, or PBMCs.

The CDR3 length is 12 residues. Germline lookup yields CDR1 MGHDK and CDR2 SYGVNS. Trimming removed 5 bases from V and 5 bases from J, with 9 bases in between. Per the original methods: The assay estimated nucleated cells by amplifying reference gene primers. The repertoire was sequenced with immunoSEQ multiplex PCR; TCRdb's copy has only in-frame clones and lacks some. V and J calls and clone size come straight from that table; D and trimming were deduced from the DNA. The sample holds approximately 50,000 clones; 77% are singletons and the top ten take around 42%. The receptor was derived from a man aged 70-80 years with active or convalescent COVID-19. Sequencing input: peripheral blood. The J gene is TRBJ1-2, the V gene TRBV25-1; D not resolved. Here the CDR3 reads CASSWRDYGYTF. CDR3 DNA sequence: TGTGCCAGCAGTTGGCGGGATTATGGCTACACCTTC.